The 16 T cell receptor beta chains in this list originate from one sample, sequenced in a study of CD8+ T cells in alopecia areata. The authors extracted RNA and reverse transcribed it into cDNA as the sequencing template. Sequencing was performed with immunoSEQ multiplex PCR; in TCRdb, only in-frame clones are kept and a portion is missing. Of 200,000 or so clones in the sample, about three fifths were seen once. This specimen consisted of CD4+ T cells sorted from blood, obtained at week 0. Every receptor here comes from a human donor with alopecia areata.

This chain links TRBV29-1 with TRBJ1-1; D is unresolved. V was trimmed by 4 bases and J by 7 bases, leaving 10 bases between them. Per the germline V gene, CDR1 is SQVTM and CDR2 is ANQGSEA. This CDR3 comprises 11 residues. This CDR3 is CSVVVWDEAFF. CDR3 coding DNA: TGCAGCGTTGTCGTTTGGGATGAAGCTTTCTTT.

This clone has just one count. V is TRBV4-1 and J is TRBJ1-2; TRBD1 aligns across 8 bases. Losses at the gene ends were 2 bases for V and 8 bases for J; bases not matched to a gene: 10. CDR1 and CDR2 from the germline V gene are MGHRA and YSYEKL. CDR3 length equals 15 residues. CDR3 in amino acids: CASSQLTGVIEGYTF. For the CDR3, the DNA is TGCGCCAGCAGCCAACTGACAGGGGTAATTGAAGGCTACACCTTC.

This chain joins TRBV4-1 and TRBJ2-5; 14 bases align to TRBD2. V lost 4 bases and J lost 4; bases outside the gene matches: 14. CDR3 length: 19 residues. Germline V gene sequence: CDR1 MGHRA, CDR2 YSYEKL. CDR3 region: CASSPLPGLAGVSGETQYF. The CDR3 DNA reads TGCGCCAGCAGCCCACTACCGGGACTAGCGGGAGTCTCTGGAGAGACCCAGTACTTC.

This rearrangement joins TRBV30 to TRBJ2-1, with D unresolved. CDR3 length: 11 amino acids. Trimming pared 7 bases from V and 9 bases from J, leaving 13 bases between. Germline CDR1 reads GTSNPN; CDR2 reads SVGIG (reference sequence). The chain's CDR3 is CAYSISTEQFF. The CDR3 coding sequence is TGTGCCTACTCAATTTCTACTGAGCAGTTCTTC.

The genes are TRBV4-1 and TRBJ1-2; D unclear. The CDR3 totals 12 residues. Between the trimmed V and J ends, which lost 0 bases and 8 bases, there was a span of 7 bases. Germline V gives CDR1 MGHRA, CDR2 YSYEKL. The CDR3 reads CASSQDLWGYTF. CDR3 sequence (DNA): TGCGCCAGCAGCCAAGATCTTTGGGGCTACACCTTC.

V is TRBV7-9 and J is TRBJ2-7; D possibly matches TRBD1 or TRBD2 (5 bases each). CDR3 size: 12 residues. Trimming shortened V by 5 bases and J by 6 bases, and 11 bases separated the two germline ends. The germline V gene encodes CDR1 SEHNR and CDR2 FQNEAQ (reference sequence). This CDR3 reads CASSPGTPEQYF. In nucleotides, the CDR3 is TGTGCCAGCAGCCCCGGGACCCCCGAGCAGTACTTC.

The rearrangement uses TRBV27 and TRBJ2-4, with a weak D call TRBD1 (5 bases). CDR1 is MNHEY, CDR2 SMNVEV, per germline (reference sequence). The CDR3 spans 16 residues. Trimming left V 6 bases short and J 0 bases short, with 15 bases between. CDR3 DNA: TGTGCCAGCAGCACAATATACAGGCTAGCCAAAAACATTCAGTACTTC. Translated, it gives CASSTIYRLAKNIQYF.

The CDR3 sequence: CASSSGTESYTF. In DNA, the CDR3 is TGTGCCAGCAGTTCTGGGACGGAGAGCTACACCTTC. The chain joins TRBV6-6 to TRBJ1-2; D might be TRBD1 (5 bases). The germline CDR1 and CDR2 sequences are MNHNY and SVGAGI (reference sequence). Trimming shortened V by 4 bases and J by 9 bases, and 12 bases separated the two germline ends. The CDR3 consists of 12 residues.

Remarks on this clone: Other nucleotide sequences in the sample specify the same CDR3. The chain employs TRBV30 and TRBJ1-2, with D unclear. V lost 5 bases to trimming and J lost 1 base, with 11 bases between them. This CDR3 has 13 amino acids. CDR1 and CDR2 (germline): GTSNPN, SVGIG (reference sequence). CDR3 loop: CAWSLGINYGYTF. In DNA form, the CDR3 reads TGTGCCTGGTCTTTAGGGATTAACTATGGCTACACCTTC.

This clone was detected once. The chain has TRBV25-1 and TRBJ2-2; D remains unclear. The CDR3 totals 13 residues. V lost 6 bases, J lost 4 bases, and 9 bases lay in between. Germline V gene lookup returns CDR1 MGHDK and CDR2 SYGVNS. Written as DNA, the CDR3 is TGTGCCAGCAGCAACTTGGGCACCGGGGAGCTGTTTTTT. As protein: CASSNLGTGELFF.

This chain joins TRBV18 and TRBJ1-2; D may be TRBD1 (6 bases). Germline CDR1 is KGHSH and CDR2 is LQKENI. The CDR3 is 16 amino acids. Trimming pared 2 bases from V and 0 bases from J, leaving 13 bases between. The CDR3, as DNA: TGTGCCAGCTCACCAAGAAAACAGGGCGCTAACTATGGCTACACCTTC. This gives the protein CASSPRKQGANYGYTF.

The rearrangement joins TRBV27 to TRBJ2-7, with D possibly matching TRBD1 (6 bases). In germline, CDR1 is MNHEY, CDR2 SMNVEV (reference sequence). Trimming removed 4 bases from V and 2 bases from J, with 12 bases in between. The CDR3 contains 14 residues. The CDR3 loop reads CASSSGQNTYEQYF. Written as DNA, the CDR3 is TGTGCCAGCAGTTCTGGACAGAATACCTACGAGCAGTACTTC.

This clone came up a few times. The rearrangement uses TRBV29-1 and TRBJ2-4, with TRBD1 identical over 7 bases. V trimming: 4 bases; J trimming: 0 bases; junction bases outside the gene matches: 6. CDR1 is SQVTM, CDR2 ANQGSEA, per germline. The CDR3 is 15 amino acids. The CDR3 bases are TGCAGCGTTGGAGGGACAGATCTAGCCAAAAACATTCAGTACTTC. Translation: CSVGGTDLAKNIQYF. Drawing the rest from reference TRBV29-1 and TRBJ2-4, the complete variable domain is SAVISQKPSRDICQRGTSLTIQCQVDSQVTMMFWYRQQPGQSLTLIATANQGSEATYESGFVIDKFPISRPNLTFSTLTVSNMSPEDSSIYLCSVGGTDLAKNIQYFGAGTRLSVL.

J is TRBJ1-2 and V is TRBV18; weak D call: TRBD1 (5 bases). V lost 0 bases and J lost 6, with 11 bases in between. The CDR3 loop spans 14 amino acids. Germline loops: CDR1 KGHSH, CDR2 LQKENI. The CDR3 coding sequence is TGTGCCAGCTCACCACCGGCCAGGGCGGATGGCTACACCTTC. Its protein product is CASSPPARADGYTF.

This chain links TRBV29-1 with TRBJ1-2; 10 bases match TRBD1. V lost 6 bases and J lost 2; bases outside the gene matches: 9. The length of the CDR3 is 15 residues. The germline gives CDR1 SQVTM, CDR2 ANQGSEA. The CDR3 spells CSVDTGTGANYGYTF. CDR3 in DNA: TGCAGCGTAGATACCGGGACAGGGGCAAACTATGGCTACACCTTC.

The chain employs TRBV29-1 and TRBJ2-2; D unclear. Trimming took 4 bases from V and 2 from J, leaving 8 bases between them. Per the germline V gene, CDR1 is SQVTM and CDR2 is ANQGSEA. The CDR3 covers 13 residues. The CDR3 loop reads CSVGNSNTGELFF. The CDR3 DNA reads as TGCAGCGTTGGCAACAGTAACACCGGGGAGCTGTTTTTT.